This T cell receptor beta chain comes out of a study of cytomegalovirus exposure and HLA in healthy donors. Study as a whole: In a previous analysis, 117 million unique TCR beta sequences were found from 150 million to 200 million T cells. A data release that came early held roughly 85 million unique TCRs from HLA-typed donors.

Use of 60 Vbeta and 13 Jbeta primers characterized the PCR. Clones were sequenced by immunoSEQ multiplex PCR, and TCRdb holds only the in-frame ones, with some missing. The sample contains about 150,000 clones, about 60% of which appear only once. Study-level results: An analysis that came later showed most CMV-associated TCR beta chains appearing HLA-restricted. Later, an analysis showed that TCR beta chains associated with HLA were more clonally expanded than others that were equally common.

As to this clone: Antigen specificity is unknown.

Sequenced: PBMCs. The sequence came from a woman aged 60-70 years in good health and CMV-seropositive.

The CDR3 coding sequence is TGTGCCAGCTCAACCCTAGGCTATGAGCAGTTCTTC. As protein: CASSTLGYEQFF. The J gene is TRBJ2-1, the V gene TRBV2; D gene unclear. The germline V gene encodes CDR1 SNHLY and CDR2 FYNNEI. CDR3 length: 12 residues. V lost 8 bases and J 8 bases, leaving 13 bases between the germline ends.